The 21 T cell receptor beta chains below come from one sample, sequenced in a study of control samples from healthy donors and cancer patients. The repertoire was sequenced with immunoSEQ multiplex PCR; TCRdb's copy has only in-frame clones and lacks some. This table holds 90,000 to 150,000 clones, approximately 88% found once. Sequenced input: blood. These receptors were obtained from a man aged 40-50 years in good health.

The sample holds one count of this clone. The chain joins TRBV3-1 (or the pseudogene TRBV3-2) to TRBJ1-2; 10 positions agree with TRBD1. The germline gives CDR1 LGHDT, CDR2 YNNKEL (reference sequence). CDR3 length equals 15 residues. Trimming took 4 bases from V and 7 from J; bases not matched to a gene: 9. CDR3 in DNA: TGTGCCAGCAGCCCCACGGGACAGGGGAGAGGTGGCTACACCTTC. Translated, it gives CASSPTGQGRGGYTF.

The rearrangement links TRBV12-3 or TRBV12-4 to TRBJ1-6, with TRBD1 matching 7 bases. This CDR3 has 12 amino acids. V lost 8 bases, J lost 13 bases, and 8 bases stayed unmatched. CDR3 coding DNA: TGTGCCAGCTCGGGACAGCCAAGTCCCCTCCACTTT. This translates into CASSGQPSPLHF.

The chain couples TRBV10-3 to TRBJ2-7; TRBD2 matches 7 bases. Germline V gene sequence: CDR1 ENHRY, CDR2 SYGVKD. This CDR3 comprises 16 residues. Trimming at V came to 2 bases and at J to 3 bases, leaving 10 bases not matched to a gene. The CDR3 region has the DNA TGTGCCATCAGTGAGACGGGGGAGGGTTTTGGCTACGAGCAGTACTTC. This codes for CAISETGEGFGYEQYF.

The chain employs TRBV11-3 and TRBJ2-7; 9 bases map to TRBD1. J lost 4 bases, V lost 4 bases, and 5 bases had no gene match. Looked up from germline, CDR1 is SGHNT and CDR2 is YENEEA. CDR3 length: 14 amino acids. The CDR3 protein is CASSSRTGEYEQYF. CDR3 coding DNA: TGTGCCAGCAGCTCTCGGACAGGGGAATACGAGCAGTACTTC.

V and J are TRBV18 and TRBJ2-7, with 12 bases aligning to TRBD2. This CDR3 spans 17 amino acids. Per germline, CDR1 KGHSH and CDR2 LQKENI. J lost 5 bases, V lost 6 bases, and 14 bases had no gene match. The CDR3 loop is CASSRLAGGAQGNEQYF. The CDR3, as DNA: TGTGCCAGCTCCCGCCTAGCGGGGGGGGCCCAGGGGAACGAGCAGTACTTC.

This sequence joins TRBV25-1 and TRBJ2-7, with D tentatively TRBD1 (5 bases). V was cut by 2 bases and J by 6 bases, with 11 bases left in between. CDR3 size: 13 residues. Germline V gives CDR1 MGHDK, CDR2 SYGVNS. CDR3 sequence: CASSERQGREQYF. The DNA for the CDR3 is TGTGCCAGCAGTGAACGTCAGGGCCGCGAGCAGTACTTC.

The V and J genes are TRBV10-1 and TRBJ2-5; D is unclear. V lost 0 bases and J lost 1, with 9 bases in between. The CDR3 has 15 residues. The germline gives CDR1 WNHNN, CDR2 SYGVQD (reference sequence). As DNA, the CDR3 is TGCGCCAGCAGTGAGTCGTCGGATATCCAAGAGACCCAGTACTTC. It is translated as CASSESSDIQETQYF.

The CDR3 here is CASSEFRTAEAFF. The CDR3 region has the DNA TGTGCCAGCAGTGAATTCCGGACCGCTGAAGCTTTCTTT. The chain uses TRBV6-1 and TRBJ1-1; D gene unclear. The CDR3 length is 13 residues. V gave up 2 bases and J gave up 6 bases, with 10 bases separating them. CDR1 is MNHNS and CDR2 is SASEGT in the germline V gene.

The chain combines TRBV7-2 with TRBJ1-1, with TRBD1 matching 9 bases. Germline V lookup: CDR1 SGHTA, CDR2 FQGNSA. The CDR3 runs 13 residues. V gave up 5 bases and J gave up 9 bases; unmatched junction bases: 7. CDR3 in DNA: TGTGCCAGCAGCAACCGGGACAGGGATCAAGCTTTCTTT. It codes for CASSNRDRDQAFF.

The chain couples TRBV7-8 to TRBJ1-1; D not certain. The CDR3 length is 17 residues. CDR1 and CDR2 (germline): SGHVS, FQNEAQ. V gave up 0 bases and J gave up 0 bases, with 14 bases separating them. CDR3: CASSLAGRLTMNTEAFF. The CDR3 DNA reads TGTGCCAGCAGCTTAGCTGGGAGACTAACCATGAACACTGAAGCTTTCTTT.

J is TRBJ2-5 and V is TRBV4-1, with 8 bases identical to TRBD2. The CDR3 consists of 14 residues. The V gene's germline CDR1 is MGHRA and CDR2 YSYEKL. The V segment lost 6 bases and the J segment 5 bases; nucleotides outside the gene matches: 8. The CDR3 bases are TGCGCCAGCAGTATAACGGGGGGGCCGGAGACCCAGTACTTC. It specifies CASSITGGPETQYF.

A note on this clone: Different DNA sequences within this sample yield the same CDR3. The V gene is TRBV4-1, the J gene TRBJ1-3; D remains ambiguous. V was cut by 0 bases and J by 0 bases, with 6 bases left in between. Germline values: CDR1 MGHRA, CDR2 YSYEKL. The CDR3 is 15 amino acids. The CDR3 DNA reads TGCGCCAGCAGCCAAGACCGAGGCTCTGGAAACACCATATATTTT. Protein sequence: CASSQDRGSGNTIYF.

The rearrangement joins TRBV7-3 to TRBJ2-7, with a possible D match to TRBD2 (5 bases). Germline V gene lookup returns CDR1 SGHTA and CDR2 FQGTGA. This CDR3 has 14 residues. The V gene lost 5 bases and the J gene lost 3 bases, with 14 bases spanning the gap. The CDR3 region has the DNA TGTGCCAGCAGCCAAGAGGGCCAGATCTACGAGCAGTACTTC. This codes for CASSQEGQIYEQYF.

This sequence joins TRBV24-1 and TRBJ1-3, with D perhaps matching TRBD1 (5 bases). Germline CDR1 KGHDR, CDR2 SFDVKD. The ends were cut back, 0 bases at V and 6 bases at J, with 17 bases in the middle. This CDR3 is built from 17 residues. The CDR3 here is CATSDLDVRKGKNTIYF. In nucleotides, the CDR3 is TGTGCCACCAGTGATTTGGACGTACGCAAGGGGAAAAACACCATATATTTT.

The chain employs TRBV12-5 and TRBJ1-6, with D possibly TRBD1 on 5 matching bases. The germline CDR1 and CDR2 sequences are LGHNT and FRNRAP. V gave up 7 bases and J gave up 9 bases, with 13 bases separating them. There are 13 residues in the CDR3. The CDR3 loop reads CASARQGSSPLHF. CDR3 nucleotide sequence: TGTGCTAGTGCCCGGCAGGGATCTTCACCCCTCCACTTT.

Concerning this clone itself: At one end the junction does not follow the germline gene, possibly because of a read error. V gene TRBV10-1 combines with J gene TRBJ2-3; either TRBD1 or TRBD2 may fit D (6 bases each). This CDR3 has 16 residues. Germline CDR1 reads WNHNN; CDR2 reads SYGVQD (reference sequence). The CDR3 nucleotides read TGCGCCAGCCGTGAGTCGAAGGGGGGCGGCACAGATACGCAGTATTTT. This encodes CASRESKGGGTDTQYF.

The rearrangement links TRBV2 to TRBJ2-3, with 9 bases aligning to TRBD2. There are 17 residues in the CDR3. CDR1 SNHLY and CDR2 FYNNEI come from the germline V gene. Losses at the gene ends were 6 bases for V and 0 bases for J; bases not matched to a gene: 10. In DNA form, the CDR3 reads TGTGCCAGCAGAGATTCTAGCGGGGCATCTAGCACAGATACGCAGTATTTT. Its protein product is CASRDSSGASSTDTQYF.

The CDR3 region is CASSLSTGGFGNTIYF. DNA for the CDR3: TGTGCCAGCAGCTTAAGCACAGGGGGCTTTGGAAACACCATATATTTT. The V call is TRBV11-2, the J call TRBJ1-3; TRBD1 aligns across 9 bases. Germline V CDR1 and CDR2: SGHAT, FQNNGV. CDR3 size: 16 residues. The junction had 5 bases not matched to a gene; V was cut back by 2 bases and J by 3 bases.

V is TRBV7-9 and J is TRBJ1-6; 9 bases line up with TRBD1. Losses at the gene ends were 4 bases for V and 6 bases for J; bases not matched to a gene: 4. From germline, CDR1 is SEHNR and CDR2 FQNEAQ (reference sequence). The CDR3 is 15 amino acids. The CDR3 coding sequence is TGTGCCAGCAGCTCGGGACAGGGCGGTAATTCACCCCTCCACTTT. Its protein product is CASSSGQGGNSPLHF. The complete variable domain, with remaining parts taken from reference TRBV7-9 and TRBJ1-6, reads DTGVSQNPRHKITKRGQNVTFRCDPISEHNRLYWYRQTLGQGPEFLTYFQNEAQLEKSRLLSDRFSAERPKGSFSTLEIQRTEQGDSAMYLCASSSGQGGNSPLHFGNGTRLTVT.

J is TRBJ1-2 and V is TRBV28; D possibly corresponds to TRBD1 (6 bases). Germline V lookup: CDR1 MDHEN, CDR2 SYDVKM. V lost 8 bases and J lost 3, with 25 bases in between. This CDR3 is built from 17 residues. CDR3 sequence reads: CASVSIQGRLSYYGYTF. CDR3 DNA: TGTGCCAGCGTATCAATACAGGGCCGGCTAAGTTACTATGGCTACACCTTC.

The chain employs TRBV5-1 and TRBJ2-4; D is perhaps TRBD1 or TRBD2 (6 bases each). This CDR3 spans 17 amino acids. The ends were cut back, 4 bases at V and 1 base at J, with 18 bases in the middle. Germline V lookup: CDR1 SGHRS, CDR2 YFSETQ. DNA of the CDR3: TGCGCCAGCAGCCATTGGGGGGCCCTTGAGGCCAAAAACATTCAGTACTTC. Its translation is CASSHWGALEAKNIQYF.